The 23 T cell receptor beta chains below were found in one sample sequenced in a study of Ad26.COV2.S vaccination and SARS-CoV-2 variants. Treatment of the sample: approximately 18 received Ad26.COV2.S at low or high dose, single or two shots; about 5 received placebo; per-sample allocation not given. After the first vaccine or placebo injection, samples were drawn on day 63. TCRdb's table, derived via immunoSEQ multiplex PCR, lists solely in-frame clones and lacks some. The sample yields around 300,000 clones, about nine tenths seen once. The sequenced sample was peripheral blood, obtained in a trial of Ad26.COV2.S vaccine versus placebo. The source of these receptors is a person between 18 and 65 years old who received the Ad26.COV2.S COVID-19 vaccine or a placebo.

This chain uses TRBV10-1 with TRBJ1-1; a possible D gene is TRBD1 (5 bases). This CDR3 is built from 12 residues. Trimming took 8 bases from V and 8 from J, leaving 15 bases between them. Germline assignment: CDR1 WNHNN and CDR2 SYGVQD (reference sequence). The chain's CDR3 is CASGSGPCEAFF. The CDR3 DNA reads as TGCGCCAGCGGATCGGGACCTTGCGAAGCTTTCTTT.

This chain links TRBV11-2 with TRBJ2-1; the D gene is possibly TRBD2 (6 bases). Trimming pared 1 base from V and 4 bases from J, leaving 14 bases between. The length of the CDR3 is 16 residues. CDR1 SGHAT and CDR2 FQNNGV come from the germline V gene. CDR3 sequence reads: CASSLGEAGTYNEQFF. Here the CDR3 DNA reads TGTGCCAGCAGCTTAGGGGAGGCAGGGACTTACAATGAGCAGTTCTTC.

The V and J genes are TRBV18 and TRBJ2-1, with a possible D match to TRBD2 (5 bases). The germline gives CDR1 KGHSH, CDR2 LQKENI. Trimming took off 3 bases at V and 2 bases at J, with 11 bases between the two ends. This CDR3 is built from 15 residues. DNA of the CDR3: TGTGCCAGCTCACCTTCGAAAGCGGCCTACAATGAGCAGTTCTTC. Protein sequence: CASSPSKAAYNEQFF.

This clone appeared once. The chain carries TRBV6-5 and TRBJ2-1; D perhaps matches TRBD2 (5 bases). This CDR3 has 13 residues. V was trimmed by 5 bases and J by 8 bases, leaving 13 bases between them. Per the germline V gene, CDR1 is MNHEY and CDR2 is SVGAGI. CDR3 sequence reads: CASSPGMPYEQFF. For the CDR3, the DNA is TGTGCCAGCAGTCCCGGGATGCCTTATGAGCAGTTCTTC.

There are a few counts of this clone. This chain joins TRBV28 and TRBJ1-1, with D unresolved. CDR1 and CDR2 from the germline V gene are MDHEN and SYDVKM. The CDR3 sequence is 14 residues long. V was clipped by 6 bases and J by 11 bases, with 22 bases between them. CDR3 amino acids: CASSSPAEIDEAFF. The CDR3 DNA reads TGTGCCAGCAGCTCTCCGGCGGAGATCGATGAGGCTTTCTTT.

This chain joins TRBV11-3 and TRBJ2-5; D possibly corresponds to TRBD2 (6 bases). This CDR3 is built from 13 residues. Deletions cut 6 bases from V and 5 bases from J, with 13 bases between. In germline, CDR1 is SGHNT, CDR2 YENEEA. CDR3 DNA sequence: TGTGCCAGCAGTTCTAGCGAATGGGAGACCCAGTACTTC. Protein: CASSSSEWETQYF.

In its sample, this clone was seen once. The rearrangement joins TRBV6-2 or TRBV6-3 to TRBJ1-5; a possible D gene is TRBD1 (5 bases). V lost 0 bases and J lost 4, with 13 bases in between. The CDR3 consists of 16 residues. Germline V gene lookup returns CDR1 MNHEY and CDR2 SVGEGT. CDR3 nucleotide sequence: TGTGCCAGCAGTTACTCGGGGACTGCTCCTAATCAGCCCCAGCATTTT. Its translation: CASSYSGTAPNQPQHF.

The chain has TRBV30 and TRBJ1-2, with D perhaps matching TRBD1 (5 bases). Trimming removed 5 bases from V and 8 bases from J, with 15 bases in between. Germline V gene sequence: CDR1 GTSNPN, CDR2 SVGIG (reference sequence). CDR3 size: 12 residues. CDR3 DNA: TGTGCCTGGGGGGCAGACCTCGGAGGCTACACCTTC. Translated: CAWGADLGGYTF.

This chain uses TRBV7-3 with TRBJ1-1; no reliable D call. This CDR3 is built from 16 residues. The ends were cut back, 5 bases at V and 0 bases at J, with 16 bases in the middle. Germline V gene lookup returns CDR1 SGHTA and CDR2 FQGTGA. The CDR3 reads CASSPQTLTLNTEAFF. Written as DNA, the CDR3 is TGTGCCAGCAGCCCTCAGACACTTACTCTGAACACTGAAGCTTTCTTT.

The chain has TRBV4-3 and TRBJ2-1, with D unresolved. The CDR3 extends over 16 amino acids. With 0 bases removed from V and 6 bases from J, the gap between germline ends came to 15 bases. Germline values: CDR1 LGHNA, CDR2 YSLEER. CDR3 sequence reads: CASSQEGLPTPNEQFF. CDR3 coding DNA: TGCGCCAGCAGCCAAGAGGGCCTACCTACGCCCAATGAGCAGTTCTTC.

The chain couples TRBV15 to TRBJ2-1; 7 nucleotides align to TRBD1. Germline V gene lookup returns CDR1 LNHNV and CDR2 YYDKDF (reference sequence). This CDR3 contains 14 residues. J gave up 4 bases and V 4 bases, and 4 bases lay outside the gene matches. The CDR3 is CATSTRTGYNEQFF. The CDR3 nucleotides read TGTGCCACCAGCACAAGGACAGGATACAATGAGCAGTTCTTC.

The chain carries TRBV15 and TRBJ1-3; D ambiguous. Trimming removed 0 bases from V and 0 bases from J, with 9 bases in between. The CDR3 extends over 16 amino acids. Germline CDR1 is LNHNV and CDR2 is YYDKDF (reference sequence). In nucleotides, the CDR3 is TGTGCCACCAGCAGAGATGGTTTCTTCTCTGGAAACACCATATATTTT. Translated: CATSRDGFFSGNTIYF. The full variable domain, completed using reference TRBV15 and TRBJ1-3, is DAMVIQNPRYQVTQFGKPVTLSCSQTLNHNVMYWYQQKSSQAPKLLFHYYDKDFNNEADTPDNFQSRRPNTSFCFLDIRSPGLGDTAMYLCATSRDGFFSGNTIYFGEGSWLTVV.

The chain has TRBV5-4 and TRBJ2-7; D might be TRBD1 or TRBD2, each matching 5 bases. V lost 3 bases, J lost 3 bases, and 13 bases lay in between. CDR1 and CDR2 from the germline V gene are SGHNT and YYREEE (reference sequence). This CDR3 has 14 residues. The CDR3 region has the DNA TGTGCCAGCAGCTCGGGGACGGCGAGCTACGAGCAGTACGTC. It is translated as CASSSGTASYEQYV.

The rearrangement joins TRBV11-2 to TRBJ1-3; 7 bases map to TRBD1. The length of the CDR3 is 15 residues. Germline-derived CDR1 and CDR2 are SGHAT and FQNNGV. The junction had 8 bases not matched to a gene; V was cut back by 5 bases and J by 4 bases. The CDR3 sequence is CASSRDRARGNTIYF. The DNA for the CDR3 is TGTGCCAGCAGCCGCGACAGGGCGAGGGGAAACACCATATATTTT. Full variable domain (missing parts from reference TRBV11-2 and TRBJ1-3): EAGVAQSPRYKIIEKRQSVAFWCNPISGHATLYWYQQILGQGPKLLIQFQNNGVVDDSQLPKDRFSAERLKGVDSTLKIQPAKLEDSAVYLCASSRDRARGNTIYFGEGSWLTVV.

The rearrangement uses TRBV25-1 and TRBJ2-5; tentative D call: TRBD1 (6 bases). The germline gives CDR1 MGHDK, CDR2 SYGVNS. The CDR3 is 12 amino acids. The V gene lost 4 bases and the J gene lost 5 bases, with 8 bases spanning the gap. In DNA form, the CDR3 reads TGTGCCAGCAGTGTTACAGGGGAGACCCAGTACTTC. It encodes CASSVTGETQYF.

This chain links TRBV19 with TRBJ2-2, with D maybe TRBD2 (5 bases). Per the germline V gene, CDR1 is LNHDA and CDR2 is SQIVND (reference sequence). CDR3 length: 18 amino acids. V dropped 1 base and J dropped 0 bases, with 15 bases sitting between them. CDR3 nucleotide sequence: TGTGCCAGTAGTATAGTCCTGAGTGACTATTCGAACACCGGGGAGCTGTTTTTT. It codes for CASSIVLSDYSNTGELFF.

Remarks on this clone: Other DNA sequences in the sample encode the same CDR3. V usage is TRBV6-5 and J usage is TRBJ1-1; D is undetermined. Trimming took off 2 bases at V and 3 bases at J, with 7 bases between the two ends. The CDR3 spans 13 residues. Per germline, CDR1 MNHEY and CDR2 SVGAGI. The CDR3, as DNA: TGTGCCAGCAGTTACGTCGGGGACACTGAAGCTTTCTTT. Its protein product is CASSYVGDTEAFF.

The chain has TRBV6-2 or TRBV6-3 and TRBJ2-5, with D unresolved. Trimming removed 2 bases at V and 5 bases at J, with 9 bases between. Germline V gene lookup returns CDR1 MNHEY and CDR2 SVGEGT. This CDR3 has 13 residues. CDR3 sequence (DNA): TGTGCCAGCAGTTACCAACGCTGGGAGACCCAGTACTTC. Translation gives CASSYQRWETQYF.

This clone was detected only once. The DNA of the CDR3 is TGCGCCAGCAGCCAAGATAGAGTGAATTCACCCCTCCACTTT. This translates into CASSQDRVNSPLHF. The chain is built from TRBV4-1 and TRBJ1-6; no reliable D call. Germline V gene data show CDR1 as MGHRA and CDR2 as YSYEKL. CDR3 length equals 14 residues. Trimming shortened V by 0 bases and J by 7 bases, and 7 bases separated the two germline ends.

This clone was counted a few times. The CDR3 loop is CAWRGWGNNSPLHF. CDR3 sequence (DNA): TGTGCCTGGCGCGGGTGGGGGAACAATTCACCCCTCCACTTT. V is TRBV30 and J is TRBJ1-6; D perhaps matches TRBD1 (5 bases). V lost 5 bases and J 7 bases, leaving 15 bases between the germline ends. The V gene's germline CDR1 is GTSNPN and CDR2 SVGIG (reference sequence). The CDR3 length is 14 residues. Based on the CDR3 plus reference TRBV30 and TRBJ1-6, the full variable domain is SQTIHQWPATLVQPVGSPLSLECTVEGTSNPNLYWYRQAAGRGLQLLFYSVGIGQISSEVPQNLSASRPQDRQFILSSKKLLLSDSGFYLCAWRGWGNNSPLHFGNGTRLTVT.

The V call is TRBV5-4, the J call TRBJ1-1, with 8 positions matching TRBD1. This CDR3 is 14 amino acids long. The trim removed 5 bases at V and 4 bases at J, leaving 7 bases unmatched. Germline assignment: CDR1 SGHNT and CDR2 YYREEE (reference sequence). The DNA for the CDR3 is TGTGCCAGCAGACCAGGGGGCGGGAGCACTGAAGCTTTCTTT. Amino acid sequence: CASRPGGGSTEAFF.

This chain joins TRBV19 and TRBJ1-1; D uncertain. CDR1 is LNHDA and CDR2 is SQIVND in the germline V gene (reference sequence). The CDR3 has 14 residues. V lost 4 bases to trimming and J lost 1 base, with 10 bases between them. The CDR3 DNA follows: TGTGCCAGTAGTACCCCGAGTGAGAACACTGAAGCTTTCTTT. This encodes CASSTPSENTEAFF.

The chain carries TRBV6-2 or TRBV6-3 and TRBJ1-2, with D possibly matching TRBD1 (5 bases). Trimming shortened V by 2 bases and J by 2 bases, and 9 bases separated the two germline ends. CDR1 and CDR2 (germline): MNHEY, SVGEGT. The CDR3 length is 14 residues. The CDR3 DNA reads TGTGCCAGCAGTTACACAGGCCCAAACTATGGCTACACCTTC. It translates to CASSYTGPNYGYTF.